One and the same sample provided the 29 T cell receptor beta chains below, sequenced in a study of shared clonotypes between healthy human individuals. Some clones are missing from TCRdb's copy, which holds only in-frame ones; the method was immunoSEQ multiplex PCR. The repertoire includes 2.3 million or so clones, 85% to 95% of them detected once, and 0.35% to 0.5% sits in the top ten. Material for sequencing was naive CD4+ T cells from PBMCs. Subset described: CD45RA+ positively selected. These receptor sequences come from a man aged 18-30 years in good health. Some clones in this sample may be carry-over from other donors' samples.

The chain employs TRBV10-3 and TRBJ1-1; D may be TRBD1 (5 bases). Germline V gene data show CDR1 as ENHRY and CDR2 as SYGVKD. This CDR3 has 16 residues. V lost 0 bases and J lost 1, with 12 bases in between. The CDR3 reads CAISESRGTKNTEAFF. For the CDR3, the DNA is TGTGCCATCAGTGAGTCTAGAGGGACGAAGAACACTGAAGCTTTCTTT.

V is TRBV6-5 and J is TRBJ2-4, with TRBD2 matching over 10 bases. Germline CDR1 is MNHEY and CDR2 is SVGAGI. This CDR3 spans 15 amino acids. Trimming at V came to 7 bases and at J to 6 bases, leaving 9 bases not matched to a gene. Here the CDR3 DNA reads TGTGCCAGCACCGGAAATCGACTAGCGGGAAACATTCAGTACTTC. This translates into CASTGNRLAGNIQYF.

The chain uses TRBV7-3 and TRBJ2-2; no clear D gene. The V end lost 5 bases, the J end lost 3 bases, and 10 bases lay between the germline ends. Per the germline V gene, CDR1 is SGHTA and CDR2 is FQGTGA. There are 14 residues in the CDR3. As DNA, the CDR3 is TGTGCCAGCAGCCCTCAAGACCACACCGGGGAGCTGTTTTTT. Its protein is CASSPQDHTGELFF. The full variable domain, with the rest looked up from reference TRBV7-3 and TRBJ2-2, is GAGVSQTPSNKVTEKGKYVELRCDPISGHTALYWYRQSLGQGPEFLIYFQGTGAADDSGLPNDRFFAVRPEGSVSTLKIQRTERGDSAVYLCASSPQDHTGELFFGEGSRLTVL.

The chain is built from TRBV19 and TRBJ1-4; possible D gene TRBD1, 5 bases. V gave up 8 bases and J gave up 4 bases, with 20 bases separating them. There are 16 residues in the CDR3. The V gene's germline CDR1 is LNHDA and CDR2 SQIVND (reference sequence). The CDR3 DNA is TGTGCCAGTCACTTACTTGGGACGGCCGGTAATGAAAAACTGTTTTTT. Protein sequence: CASHLLGTAGNEKLFF.

V usage is TRBV10-3 and J usage is TRBJ1-2; D unresolved. The V and J ends lost 6 bases and 0 bases respectively, with 8 bases between them. The CDR3 runs to 13 residues. CDR1 is ENHRY, CDR2 SYGVKD, per germline. CDR3 amino acids: CAIRWDPNYGYTF. As DNA, the CDR3 is TGTGCCATCAGGTGGGATCCTAACTATGGCTACACCTTC.

This chain connects TRBV28 to TRBJ1-4, with TRBD1 as a possible D gene (6 bases). The germline V and J ends were trimmed by 6 bases and 7 bases, with 18 bases remaining between them. The CDR3 loop spans 15 amino acids. Per the germline V gene, CDR1 is MDHEN and CDR2 is SYDVKM. Written as DNA, the CDR3 is TGTGCCAGCAGCCCTAGGGGGGCAACAGGTGAAAAACTGTTTTTT. Translation gives CASSPRGATGEKLFF.

This sequence joins TRBV5-1 and TRBJ2-7, with a weak D call TRBD1 (6 bases). CDR3 length: 13 residues. V lost 4 bases, J lost 7 bases, and 15 bases lay in between. CDR1 is SGHRS and CDR2 is YFSETQ in the germline V gene. This CDR3 reads CASSGDTGNEQYF. CDR3 sequence (DNA): TGCGCCAGCAGCGGGGACACCGGCAATGAGCAGTACTTC.

The gene calls are TRBV11-3 and TRBJ2-7, with 7 bases matching TRBD1. The CDR3 runs to 13 residues. V gave up 1 base and J gave up 3 bases; unmatched junction bases: 0. Germline V gene sequence: CDR1 SGHNT, CDR2 YENEEA. The chain's CDR3 is CASSLGTGYEQYF. The CDR3 nucleotides read TGTGCCAGCAGCTTAGGGACAGGCTACGAGCAGTACTTC. The entire variable domain, with the rest obtained from reference TRBV11-3 and TRBJ2-7, is as follows: EAGVVQSPRYKIIEKKQPVAFWCNPISGHNTLYWYLQNLGQGPELLIRYENEEAVDDSQLPKDRFSAERLKGVDSTLKIQPAELGDSAVYLCASSLGTGYEQYFGPGTRLTVT.

The V gene is TRBV7-9, the J gene TRBJ2-3; no firm D call. CDR3 length: 14 residues. V lost 5 bases, J lost 0 bases, and 9 bases lay in between. Per germline, CDR1 SEHNR and CDR2 FQNEAQ (reference sequence). The CDR3 spells CASSPLGSTDTQYF. The CDR3 DNA reads TGTGCCAGCAGCCCGTTGGGTAGCACAGATACGCAGTATTTT.

The chain combines TRBV7-3 with TRBJ2-7; 10 bases agree with TRBD1. The CDR3 length is 15 residues. Germline V gene lookup returns CDR1 SGHTA and CDR2 FQGTGA. The V gene end was trimmed by 5 bases and the J gene end by 5 bases; junction bases not matched to a gene: 9. Here the CDR3 reads CASSHWDRGIDEQYF. The DNA of the CDR3 is TGTGCCAGCAGCCATTGGGACAGGGGTATCGACGAGCAGTACTTC.

Note on this clone: Other DNA sequences of this sample code for an identical CDR3. This chain uses TRBV5-1 with TRBJ1-1; D unclear. With 4 bases removed from V and 2 bases from J, the gap between germline ends came to 15 bases. The V gene's germline CDR1 is SGHRS and CDR2 YFSETQ. The CDR3 sequence is 15 residues long. Written as DNA, the CDR3 is TGCGCCAGCAGCCTAGGCGCGGGGATTAACACTGAAGCTTTCTTT. It is translated as CASSLGAGINTEAFF.

The rearrangement joins TRBV28 to TRBJ2-3, with TRBD2 matching 7 bases. The J segment lost 6 bases and the V segment lost 7 bases, leaving 19 bases of the junction unmatched. Germline CDR1 and CDR2: MDHEN and SYDVKM. This CDR3 region has 17 residues. The CDR3: CASNFPPGGLAVDTQYF. CDR3 bases: TGTGCCAGCAATTTCCCGCCGGGGGGTTTGGCCGTGGATACGCAGTATTTT.

The genes are TRBV18 and TRBJ2-7; D uncertain. V lost 4 bases and J lost 4, with 11 bases in between. CDR3 length equals 13 residues. Germline V CDR1 and CDR2: KGHSH, LQKENI. Here the CDR3 reads CASSQTRAYEQYF. DNA of the CDR3: TGTGCCAGCTCACAAACGCGCGCGTACGAGCAGTACTTC.

This chain connects TRBV4-1 to TRBJ2-7, with TRBD1 matching over 8 bases. V shed 2 bases and J 2 bases; nucleotides not matched to a gene: 11. The germline V gene encodes CDR1 MGHRA and CDR2 YSYEKL. The CDR3 loop spans 17 amino acids. Written as DNA, the CDR3 is TGCGCCAGCAGCCAATCCGGGGACAGGATGGGTACCTACGAGCAGTACTTC. Encoded protein: CASSQSGDRMGTYEQYF.

V gene TRBV27 combines with J gene TRBJ2-2, with D unresolved. V was clipped by 7 bases and J by 6 bases, with 6 bases between them. Germline V lookup: CDR1 MNHEY, CDR2 SMNVEV (reference sequence). The length of the CDR3 is 11 residues. CDR3 nucleotides: TGTGCCAGCATGTATGCCGGGGAGCTGTTTTTT. As protein: CASMYAGELFF.

This clone has just one count. The CDR3 region has the DNA TGTGCCAGCTCTCCAATCGCAGGGCCCTACGAGCAGTACTTC. It yields the protein CASSPIAGPYEQYF. The chain uses TRBV11-2 and TRBJ2-7; D possibly corresponds to TRBD1 (5 bases). This CDR3 has 14 residues. Trimming pared 8 bases from V and 2 bases from J, leaving 16 bases between. Germline values: CDR1 SGHAT, CDR2 FQNNGV.

This clone has just one count. V usage is TRBV19 and J usage is TRBJ2-2; 10 bases line up with TRBD2. This CDR3 is 18 amino acids long. V was clipped by 2 bases and J by 4 bases; unmatched bases: 10. CDR1 is LNHDA, CDR2 SQIVND, per germline (reference sequence). The CDR3 loop is CASSIKHIAGGFTGELFF. The CDR3 region has the DNA TGTGCCAGTAGTATAAAACACATAGCGGGAGGATTCACCGGGGAGCTGTTTTTT.

The rearrangement joins TRBV5-1 to TRBJ1-3; D might be TRBD1 (5 bases). V was clipped by 2 bases and J by 6 bases, with 12 bases between them. Germline CDR1 reads SGHRS; CDR2 reads YFSETQ. There are 14 residues in the CDR3. In nucleotides, the CDR3 is TGCGCCAGCAGCTTTGGGCAGGGCGTAAACACCATATATTTT. Translating it yields CASSFGQGVNTIYF.

The rearrangement links TRBV28 to TRBJ2-7, with D tentatively TRBD2 (5 bases). Per germline, CDR1 MDHEN and CDR2 SYDVKM. V was trimmed by 2 bases and J by 4 bases, leaving 12 bases between them. The CDR3 contains 14 residues. This chain's CDR3 is CASSLTGNLYEQYF. CDR3 DNA: TGTGCCAGCAGTTTAACGGGAAACTTGTACGAGCAGTACTTC.

This rearrangement joins TRBV10-3 to TRBJ2-2, with 12 nucleotides matching TRBD2. The CDR3 covers 16 residues. After removal of 0 bases from V and 5 bases from J, the junction contained 1 base not matched to a gene. Germline CDR1 and CDR2: ENHRY and SYGVKD. The CDR3 loop reads CAISESTSGSTGELFF. The CDR3 coding sequence is TGTGCCATCAGTGAGTCGACTAGCGGGAGTACCGGGGAGCTGTTTTTT.

This chain uses TRBV7-2 with TRBJ2-7; 8 bases line up with TRBD2. Germline CDR1 reads SGHTA; CDR2 reads FQGNSA. The junction had 11 bases not matched to a gene; V was cut back by 5 bases and J by 8 bases. The CDR3 has 14 amino acids. CDR3 nucleotides: TGTGCCAGCAGCCCGGGGGATAGCGGGGTAAAGCAGTACTTC. This gives the protein CASSPGDSGVKQYF.

In this sample, this clone turned up once. The chain has TRBV5-8 and TRBJ2-7; 7 positions agree with TRBD2. Losses at the gene ends were 0 bases for V and 5 bases for J; bases not matched to a gene: 8. Germline values: CDR1 SGHTS, CDR2 YDEGEE. The CDR3 loop spans 15 amino acids. The CDR3 DNA follows: TGTGCCAGCAGCTTGGCGGGGGGTAGCGGCGACGAGCAGTACTTC. Its translation is CASSLAGGSGDEQYF.

The V and J genes are TRBV4-3 and TRBJ1-5; D gene uncertain. V lost 0 bases to trimming and J lost 9 bases, with 15 bases between them. The V gene's germline CDR1 is LGHNA and CDR2 YSLEER. This CDR3 has 15 amino acids. The CDR3, as DNA: TGCGCCAGCAGCCAAGAAAGGGAGGGCTTAGGGCCCCAGCATTTT. Protein: CASSQEREGLGPQHF.

This chain connects TRBV6-1 to TRBJ2-6; D is perhaps TRBD1 (5 bases). This CDR3 has 18 amino acids. The V and J ends lost 2 bases and 2 bases respectively, with 16 bases between them. Per the germline V gene, CDR1 is MNHNS and CDR2 is SASEGT. CDR3 bases: TGTGCCAGCAGTGAAAGGGGTGGTTGGGCAACTGGGGCCAACGTCCTGACTTTC. It codes for CASSERGGWATGANVLTF.

Details on this clone: This sample includes further DNA sequences coding for the same CDR3. The J gene is TRBJ1-2, the V gene TRBV5-1; unclear D gene. The CDR3 loop spans 13 amino acids. Germline CDR1 is SGHRS and CDR2 is YFSETQ. Trimming removed 2 bases at V and 3 bases at J, with 8 bases between. The CDR3 nucleotides read TGCGCCAGCAGCTTCACGGGTGACTATGGCTACACCTTC. Its protein product is CASSFTGDYGYTF.

The J gene is TRBJ2-3, the V gene TRBV5-1; 10 bases line up with TRBD2. The V and J ends lost 4 bases and 1 base, in that order; junction bases with no gene match: 6. From germline, CDR1 is SGHRS and CDR2 YFSETQ. The CDR3 has 16 amino acids. The CDR3 nucleotides read TGCGCCAGCAGCAAAGCCGGACTAGCGGGCACAGATACGCAGTATTTT. This translates into CASSKAGLAGTDTQYF.

V usage is TRBV19 and J usage is TRBJ1-1; no definite D call. CDR3 length equals 14 residues. The germline V and J ends were trimmed by 7 bases and 4 bases, with 16 bases remaining between them. Germline lookup yields CDR1 LNHDA and CDR2 SQIVND (reference sequence). CDR3 bases: TGTGCCAGTAAGCCAGGCGGGATGGGCACTGAAGCTTTCTTT. Amino acid sequence: CASKPGGMGTEAFF.

The chain is built from TRBV7-2 and TRBJ1-2; tentatively, D is TRBD1 (6 bases). The CDR3 is made up of 14 amino acids. The germline V and J ends were trimmed by 4 bases and 6 bases, with 15 bases remaining between them. Germline V gene data show CDR1 as SGHTA and CDR2 as FQGNSA. The CDR3, as DNA: TGTGCCAGCAGCTCCAGCGGGGACAAACATGGCTACACCTTC. Protein sequence: CASSSSGDKHGYTF.

This clone is a singleton in its sample. This rearrangement joins TRBV27 to TRBJ2-1; perhaps TRBD2 as D (5 bases). CDR1 is MNHEY and CDR2 is SMNVEV in the germline V gene (reference sequence). V shed 5 bases and J shed 8 bases, with 13 bases lying between them. This CDR3 spans 13 amino acids. CDR3: CASSQTSKHEQFF. The CDR3 bases are TGTGCCAGCAGTCAAACTAGTAAGCATGAGCAGTTCTTC.